This entry is about one T cell receptor beta chain. Authors' data handling: Amplification with reference gene primers provided the estimates of nucleated cell counts. This table comes from immunoSEQ multiplex PCR, and its TCRdb copy is limited to in-frame clones, with some not included. V and J calls and clone size are those listed in that table; D and trimming were worked out from the DNA. The sample has about 250,000 clones; less than 85% are singletons. The sample comes from a study of blood T cell repertoires in COVID-19. Study information: COVID-19 samples collected from the United States, Italy and Spain covered acute and convalescent phases. PBMCs, B-cell-depleted T cells, or T cells provided the cDNA or gDNA that made up the material.

The germline V gene has CDR1 KGHSH and CDR2 LQKENI. CDR3 size: 17 residues. V gave up 0 bases and J gave up 6 bases, with 17 bases separating them. The gene calls are TRBV18 and TRBJ2-2, with D possibly TRBD2 on 7 matching bases. The sequence derives from a woman aged 80 or over with active or convalescent COVID-19. The sample comprised peripheral blood. CDR3 nucleotide sequence: TGTGCCAGCTCACCACCCCCGTTAGGGGGGGTCCCCGGGGAGCTGTTTTTT. Its translation is CASSPPPLGGVPGELFF.